The T cell receptor beta chain described here comes from a study of shared clonotypes between healthy human individuals. On this clone itself: Its antigen is not identified.

Study results and limitations: In general, naive subsets displayed greater estimated richness than memory subsets did.

CDR1 is MGHRA, CDR2 YSYEKL, per germline. The V gene end was trimmed by 1 base and the J gene end by 2 bases; junction bases not matched to a gene: 10. CDR3 size: 18 residues. Authors' processing steps: ImmunoSEQ gave junction-only sequences without quality scores, so filtering differed. The repertoire was sequenced with immunoSEQ multiplex PCR; TCRdb's copy has only in-frame clones and lacks some. V and J calls and clone size are copied from that table; D and trimming were computed from the DNA. The sample includes over a million clones, roughly 74% of them seen just once. All donors were Caucasian adults living in Nashville, Tennessee. A split of CD4+ cells into CD45RA+ naive and CD45RA-negative memory subsets was performed.

Input material: memory CD4+ T cells from PBMCs. Noted subset: CD45RA-negative fraction. The V call is TRBV4-1, the J call TRBJ2-3, with 9 nucleotides matching TRBD2. This TCR came from a man aged 18 to 35 in good health. Some clones in this sample may be carry-over from other donors' samples. CDR3 coding DNA: TGCGCCAGCAGCCAAGGGTGGTCTACTAGCGGGTCCACAGATACGCAGTATTTT. This gives the protein CASSQGWSTSGSTDTQYF.